Listed below are T cell receptor beta chains from one sample, sequenced in a study of blood T cell repertoires in COVID-19. Clones were sequenced by immunoSEQ multiplex PCR, and TCRdb holds only the in-frame ones, with some missing. The data show roughly 170,000 clones, 81% seen once. Sequenced: PBMCs or T cells enriched from blood (not recorded which). The source is a woman in her forties with acute COVID-19. Each CDR3 is given with its conserved first and last residue. The order of the fields is V gene, CDR3 protein.

TRBV27 CASSFRTTGELFF
TRBV2 CASSEGSGRARTGELFF
TRBV5-1 CASSSSQGVGYTF
TRBV27 CASSSLRWETQYF
TRBV25-1 CASRKGGQVNEAFF
TRBV7-2 CASSLAPGGGALANYNEQFF
TRBV11-3 CASSLVLANEQFF
TRBV5-1 CASSLAQGGWPQHF
TRBV3-1/TRBV3-2 CASSLYGGHGDTQYF
TRBV3-1/TRBV3-2 CASSLRTPGQGRTTNEKLFF
TRBV19 CASSRGQISNQPQHF
TRBV7-9 CASSSGGADSGYTF
TRBV7-9 CASSPGRDSANYGYTF
TRBV9 CASSVAAGGPTDTQYF
TRBV5-1 CASSVLLAGGADTQYF
TRBV5-4 CASSLTSGRNEQYF
TRBV28 CASSPLSGVGNEQFF
TRBV5-1 CASSLGQGIATQYF
TRBV19 CASSPTYGQILTYF
TRBV21-1 CASSPRTSGSTDTQYF
TRBV4-1 CASSQDRGGNSPLHF
TRBV5-5 CASSLGPAGVGTDTQYF
TRBV13 CASSLKGLAGVDIQYF
TRBV7-2 CASSLESNPLGNTQYF
TRBV5-8 CASRKLPRGDNSPLHF
TRBV6-5 CASRPTASSYNEQFF
TRBV18 CASSPRDSSGANVLTF
TRBV9 CASSVAIRTGRTGELFF
TRBV20-1 CSASKRTGASGNQPQHF
TRBV5-4 CASSLPGEETQYF
TRBV6-5 CASSLGQGNTGELFF
TRBV6-5 CASRRDRGSYEQYF
TRBV5-1 CASSLGSGNKNIQYF
TRBV15 CATSREVGGYNEQFF
TRBV6-5 CASSRLAGVNYEQYF
TRBV6-5 CASSYSQYYGYTF
TRBV7-9 CASSFYSSGFTDTQYF
TRBV10-2 CATTSGNYGYTF
TRBV6-5 CASRQQVWSSYEQYF
TRBV11-2 CASSLTLAGARDTQYF
TRBV7-9 CASSLAGTGGFEQYF
TRBV28 CASSLIRGGLIGNEQFF
TRBV7-2 CASSPGGGGYEQYF
TRBV2 CASSRGDGYTF
TRBV5-4 CASSLGAENTGELFF
TRBV5-4 CASSVDYYNEQFF
TRBV3-1/TRBV3-2 CASSRDDRNYEQYF
TRBV12-3/TRBV12-4 CASKTGKETQYF
TRBV2 CASSAEATSTDTQYF
TRBV19 CASSISVGEQFF
TRBV12-3/TRBV12-4 CASSLGTGYTF
TRBV29-1 CSVDQGQPGDTEAFF
TRBV29-1 CSVGQGTEAFF
TRBV14 CASSQEASGVGMGTQYF
TRBV6-5 CASSSGLKMDYTF
TRBV5-1 CASSLRQGWTEAFF
TRBV3-1/TRBV3-2 CASSPRDRALYEQFF
TRBV20-1 CSARGSHEQFF
TRBV7-2 CASSPGTTNYGYTF